The rows below give T cell receptor beta chains drawn from one sample of a study of T-cell memory formation after mild COVID-19. TCRdb itself ran the 5' RACE reads through MiXCR, one entry per CDR3 protein. The table lists 180,000 or so distinct CDR3 sequences, roughly 12% of them singletons. The material sequenced was PBMCs or a T cell subset sorted from them (not recorded which). These receptors all come from a man aged 18-30 years who had mild COVID-19 (a few samples of this study predate the infection). Cell type and time point are not known. The CDR3 runs from the conserved cysteine through the conserved F or W. The order of the fields is V gene, J gene, clone size, D gene, CDR3 protein, CDR3 DNA. D genes are given only for firm matches. Where a row states a size, it is once, few, many or the class of an expanded clone; other rows omit it.

TRBV24-1	TRBJ1-1	many	NA	CATSDSGRTNTEAFF	TGTGCCACCAGTGATTCCGGACGTACGAACACTGAAGCTTTCTTT
TRBV6-5	TRBJ2-3	many	NA	CASSPYLGNQEYF	TGTGCCAGCAGTCCCTACTTGGGCAATCAAGAGTATTTT
TRBV24-1	TRBJ1-5	NA	TRBD1	CATSGPGTGMNQPQHF	TGTGCCACCAGTGGACCCGGGACAGGGATGAATCAGCCCCAGCATTTT
TRBV7-2	TRBJ1-1	many	NA	CASSLQLDDPRAFF	TGTGCCAGCAGCCTACAGCTTGACGACCCTCGTGCTTTCTTT
TRBV4-1	TRBJ1-5	NA	NA	CASSQEAQAYGPQHF	TGCGCCAGCAGCCAAGAGGCACAGGCTTACGGGCCCCAGCATTTT
TRBV6-1	TRBJ2-7	few	NA	CASRAPHSRLYEQYF	TGTGCCAGCAGGGCACCCCATTCGCGACTCTACGAGCAGTACTTC
TRBV5-1	TRBJ2-1	few	TRBD2	CASRGLAGVNEQFF	TGCGCCAGCAGGGGACTAGCGGGGGTCAATGAGCAGTTCTTC
TRBV7-2	TRBJ1-4	many	TRBD1	CASSLRRQGALTNEKLFF	TGTGCCAGCAGCTTAAGGAGACAGGGGGCGCTTACTAATGAAAAACTGTTTTTT
TRBV5-1	TRBJ2-3	NA	NA	CASSLEAGGSTDTQYF	TGCGCCAGCAGCTTGGAAGCGGGCGGGAGCACAGATACGCAGTATTTT
TRBV5-1	TRBJ1-5	few	TRBD1	CARGGTGGNQPQHF	TGCGCCCGCGGGGGGACAGGGGGAAATCAGCCCCAGCATTTT
TRBV11-2	TRBJ2-2	NA	NA	CASSSTPLGGLQTGELFF	TGTGCCAGCAGCTCTACCCCCCTGGGGGGGCTACAAACCGGGGAGCTGTTTTTT
TRBV4-3	TRBJ1-6	many	NA	CASSQEAGRRNRNSPLHF	TGCGCCAGCAGCCAAGAAGCTGGGCGCAGGAATAGGAATTCACCCCTCCACTTT
TRBV7-2	TRBJ2-5	many	TRBD2	CASSWTASGAQYF	TGTGCCAGCAGCTGGACCGCTAGCGGAGCCCAGTACTTC
TRBV6-6	TRBJ1-2	NA	TRBD1	CASRQDRTYYGYTF	TGTGCCAGCAGGCAGGACAGGACTTACTATGGCTACACCTTC
TRBV4-2	TRBJ2-7	few	NA	CASSQDRGLEQYF	TGTGCCAGCAGCCAAGATCGGGGCCTCGAGCAGTACTTC
TRBV9	TRBJ2-6	NA	NA	CASSPRVASGANVLTF	TGTGCCAGCAGCCCCCGGGTCGCCTCTGGGGCCAACGTCCTGACTTTC